This TCR beta chain stems from a study of blood T cell repertoires in COVID-19. The CDR3 spans 15 residues. CDR1 is SGHAT, CDR2 FQDESV, per germline (reference sequence). V shed 0 bases and J shed 3 bases, with 11 bases lying between them. This table comes from immunoSEQ multiplex PCR, and its TCRdb copy is limited to in-frame clones, with some not included. The profile shows roughly 290,000 clones, under 90% of them singletons. This TCR came from a middle-aged woman who had recovered from COVID-19. Sequenced: PBMCs or T cells enriched from blood (not recorded which). V gene TRBV11-1 combines with J gene TRBJ1-2; maybe TRBD1 (5 bases). CDR3 DNA: TGTGCCAGCAGCTTAGCCCGGGACTACTACTATGGCTACACCTTC. It encodes CASSLARDYYYGYTF.